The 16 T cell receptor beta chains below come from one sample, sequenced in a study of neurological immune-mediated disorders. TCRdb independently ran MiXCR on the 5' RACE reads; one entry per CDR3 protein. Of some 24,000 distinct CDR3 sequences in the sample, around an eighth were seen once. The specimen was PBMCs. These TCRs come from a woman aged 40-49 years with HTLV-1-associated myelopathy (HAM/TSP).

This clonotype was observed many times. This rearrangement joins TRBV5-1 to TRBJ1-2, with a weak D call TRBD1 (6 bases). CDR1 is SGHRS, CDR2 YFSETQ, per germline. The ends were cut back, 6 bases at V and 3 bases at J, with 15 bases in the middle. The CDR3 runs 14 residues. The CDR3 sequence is CASTEDSGYYGYTF. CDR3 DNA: TGCGCCAGCACCGAGGACAGCGGCTACTATGGCTACACCTTC.

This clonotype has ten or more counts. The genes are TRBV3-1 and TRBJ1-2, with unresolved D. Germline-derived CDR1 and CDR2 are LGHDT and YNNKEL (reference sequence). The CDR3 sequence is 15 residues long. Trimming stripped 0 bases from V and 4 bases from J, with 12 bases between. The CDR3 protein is CASSQDIESVYGYTF. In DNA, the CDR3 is TGTGCCAGCAGCCAAGATATCGAGTCTGTCTATGGCTACACCTTC.

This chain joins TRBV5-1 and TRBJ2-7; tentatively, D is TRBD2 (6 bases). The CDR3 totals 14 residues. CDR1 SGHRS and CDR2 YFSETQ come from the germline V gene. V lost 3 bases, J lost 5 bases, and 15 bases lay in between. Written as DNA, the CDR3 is TGCGCCAGCAGCTCCGGTATTAGCGGTCACGAGCAGTACTTC. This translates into CASSSGISGHEQYF.

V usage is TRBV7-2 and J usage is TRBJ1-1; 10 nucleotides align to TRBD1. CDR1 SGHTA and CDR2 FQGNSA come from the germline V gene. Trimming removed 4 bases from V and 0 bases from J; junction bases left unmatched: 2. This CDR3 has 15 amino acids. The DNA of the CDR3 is TGTGCCAGCAGCTCGGGACAGGGGATGAACACTGAAGCTTTCTTT. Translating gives CASSSGQGMNTEAFF.

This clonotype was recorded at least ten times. This chain's CDR3 is CASSLKAGGDTQYF. The CDR3 DNA reads TGTGCCAGCAGTTTAAAAGCGGGGGGAGATACGCAGTATTTT. The chain has TRBV12-3 or TRBV12-4 and TRBJ2-3; TRBD2 agrees at 9 bases. This CDR3 spans 14 amino acids. V shed 2 bases and J 5 bases; nucleotides not matched to a gene: 2.

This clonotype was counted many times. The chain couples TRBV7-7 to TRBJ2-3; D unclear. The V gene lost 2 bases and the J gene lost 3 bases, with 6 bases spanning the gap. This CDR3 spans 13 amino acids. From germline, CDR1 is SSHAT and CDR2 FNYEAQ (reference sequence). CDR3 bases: TGTGCCAGCAGCTTATACCCGACAGATACGCAGTATTTT. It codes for CASSLYPTDTQYF. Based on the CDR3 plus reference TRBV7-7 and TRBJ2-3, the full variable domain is GAGVSQSPRYKVTKRGQDVTLRCDPISSHATLYWYQQALGQGPEFLTYFNYEAQPDKSGLPSDRFSAERPEGSISTLTIQRTEQRDSAMYRCASSLYPTDTQYFGPGTRLTVL.

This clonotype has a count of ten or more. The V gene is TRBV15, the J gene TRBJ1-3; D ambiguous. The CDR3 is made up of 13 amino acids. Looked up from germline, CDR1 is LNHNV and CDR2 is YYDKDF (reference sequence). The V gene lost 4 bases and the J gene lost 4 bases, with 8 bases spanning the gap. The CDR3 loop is CATSTGQGNTIYF. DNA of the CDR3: TGTGCCACCAGCACCGGGCAAGGAAACACCATATATTTT. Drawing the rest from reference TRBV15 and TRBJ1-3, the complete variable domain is DAMVIQNPRYQVTQFGKPVTLSCSQTLNHNVMYWYQQKSSQAPKLLFHYYDKDFNNEADTPDNFQSRRPNTSFCFLDIRSPGLGDTAMYLCATSTGQGNTIYFGEGSWLTVV.

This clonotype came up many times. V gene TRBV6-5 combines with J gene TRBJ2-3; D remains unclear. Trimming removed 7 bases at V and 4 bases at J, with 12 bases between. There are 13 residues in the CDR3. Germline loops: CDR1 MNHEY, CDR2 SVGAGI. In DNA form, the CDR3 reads TGTGCCAGCACCTTACTCATTTCAGATACGCAGTATTTT. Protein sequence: CASTLLISDTQYF.

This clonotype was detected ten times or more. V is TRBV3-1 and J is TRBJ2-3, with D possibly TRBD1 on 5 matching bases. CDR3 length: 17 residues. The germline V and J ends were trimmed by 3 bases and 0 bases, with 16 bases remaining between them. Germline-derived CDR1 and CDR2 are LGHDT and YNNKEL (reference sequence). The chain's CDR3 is CASSQLFTRGSTDTQYF. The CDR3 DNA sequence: TGTGCCAGCAGCCAGTTGTTTACAAGGGGTAGCACAGATACGCAGTATTTT.

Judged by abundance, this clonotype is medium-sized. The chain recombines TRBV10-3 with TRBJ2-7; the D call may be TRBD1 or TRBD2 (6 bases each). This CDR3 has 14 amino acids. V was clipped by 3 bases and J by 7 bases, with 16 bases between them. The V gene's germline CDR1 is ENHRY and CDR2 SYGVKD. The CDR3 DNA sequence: TGTGCCATCAGTGATTTGGGGGGCCCCGCAGAGCAGTACGTC. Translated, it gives CAISDLGGPAEQYV.

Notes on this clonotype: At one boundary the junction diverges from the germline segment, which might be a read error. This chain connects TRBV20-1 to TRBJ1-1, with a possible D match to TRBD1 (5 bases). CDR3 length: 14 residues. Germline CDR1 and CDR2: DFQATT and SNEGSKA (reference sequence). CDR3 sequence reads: CSARAAGLFTAAFF. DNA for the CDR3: TGCAGTGCTAGAGCGGCAGGGCTATTTACTGCAGCTTTCTTT.

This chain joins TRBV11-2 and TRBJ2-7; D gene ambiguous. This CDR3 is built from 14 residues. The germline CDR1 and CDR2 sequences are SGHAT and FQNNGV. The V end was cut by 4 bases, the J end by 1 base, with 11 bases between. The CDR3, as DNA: TGTGCCAGCAGCTACCGTAGTGTTTCCTACGAGCAGTACGTC. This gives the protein CASSYRSVSYEQYV.

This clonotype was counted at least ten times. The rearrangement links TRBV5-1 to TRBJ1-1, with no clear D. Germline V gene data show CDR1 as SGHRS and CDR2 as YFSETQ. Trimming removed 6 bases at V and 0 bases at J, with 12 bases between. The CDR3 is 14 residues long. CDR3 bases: TGCGCCAGCAAACGGGTGGTCATGAACACTGAAGCTTTCTTT. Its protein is CASKRVVMNTEAFF.

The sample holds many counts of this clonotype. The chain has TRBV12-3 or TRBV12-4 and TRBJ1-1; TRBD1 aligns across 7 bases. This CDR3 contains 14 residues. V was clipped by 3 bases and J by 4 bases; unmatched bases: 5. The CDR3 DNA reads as TGTGCCAGCAGTTTGGCAGGGGGGAGCACTGAAGCTTTCTTT. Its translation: CASSLAGGSTEAFF.

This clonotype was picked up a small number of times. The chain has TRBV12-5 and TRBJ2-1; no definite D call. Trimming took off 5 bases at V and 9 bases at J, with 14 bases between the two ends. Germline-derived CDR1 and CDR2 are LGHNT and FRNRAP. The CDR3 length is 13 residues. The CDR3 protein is CASGLEQSGEQFF. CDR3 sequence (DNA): TGTGCTAGTGGTCTCGAGCAGTCAGGTGAGCAGTTCTTC.

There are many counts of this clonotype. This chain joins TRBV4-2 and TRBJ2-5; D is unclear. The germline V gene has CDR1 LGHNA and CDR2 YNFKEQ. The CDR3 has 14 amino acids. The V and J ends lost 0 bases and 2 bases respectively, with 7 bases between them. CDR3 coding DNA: TGTGCCAGCAGCCAAGAGGGTAATCAAGAGACCCAGTACTTC. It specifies CASSQEGNQETQYF.